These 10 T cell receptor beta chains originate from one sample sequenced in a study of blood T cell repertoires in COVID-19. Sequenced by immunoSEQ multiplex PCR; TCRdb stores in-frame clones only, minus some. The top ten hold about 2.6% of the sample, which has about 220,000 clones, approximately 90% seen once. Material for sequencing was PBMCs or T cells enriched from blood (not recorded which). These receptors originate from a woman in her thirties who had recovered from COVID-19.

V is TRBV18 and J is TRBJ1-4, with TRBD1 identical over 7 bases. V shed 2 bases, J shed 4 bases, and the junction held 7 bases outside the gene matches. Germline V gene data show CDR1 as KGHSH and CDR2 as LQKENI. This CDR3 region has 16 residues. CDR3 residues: CASSPSKGQINEKLFF. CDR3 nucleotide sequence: TGTGCCAGCTCACCATCAAAGGGACAGATTAATGAAAAACTGTTTTTT.

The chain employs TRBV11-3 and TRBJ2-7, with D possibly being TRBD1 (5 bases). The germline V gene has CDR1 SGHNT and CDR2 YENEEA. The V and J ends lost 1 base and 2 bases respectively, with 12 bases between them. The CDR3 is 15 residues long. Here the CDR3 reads CASSLGAGPTYEQYF. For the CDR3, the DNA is TGTGCCAGCAGCTTAGGGGCAGGGCCCACCTACGAGCAGTACTTC.

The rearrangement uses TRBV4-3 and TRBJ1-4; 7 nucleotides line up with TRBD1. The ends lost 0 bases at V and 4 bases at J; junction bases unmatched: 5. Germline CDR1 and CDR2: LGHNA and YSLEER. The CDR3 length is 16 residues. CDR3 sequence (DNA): TGCGCCAGCAGCCAAGAATACAGGGGAGGTAATGAAAAACTGTTTTTT. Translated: CASSQEYRGGNEKLFF.

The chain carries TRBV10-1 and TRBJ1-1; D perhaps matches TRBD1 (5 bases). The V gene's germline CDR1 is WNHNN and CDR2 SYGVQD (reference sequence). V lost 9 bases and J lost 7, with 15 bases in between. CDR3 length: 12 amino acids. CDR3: CARKDTRDEAFF. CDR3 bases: TGCGCCAGAAAGGACACAAGAGATGAAGCTTTCTTT.

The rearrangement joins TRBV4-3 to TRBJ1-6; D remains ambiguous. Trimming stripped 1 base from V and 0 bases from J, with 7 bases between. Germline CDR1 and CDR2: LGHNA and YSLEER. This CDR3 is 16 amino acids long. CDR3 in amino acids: CASSQGESSYNSPLHF. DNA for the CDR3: TGCGCCAGCAGCCAAGGGGAGAGCTCCTATAATTCACCCCTCCACTTT.

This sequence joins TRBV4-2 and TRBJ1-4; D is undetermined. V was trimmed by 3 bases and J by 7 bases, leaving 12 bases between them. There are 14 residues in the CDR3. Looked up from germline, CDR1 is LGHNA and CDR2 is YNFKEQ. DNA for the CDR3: TGTGCCAGCAGCCAGCTACGCGGAGTTGAAAAACTGTTTTTT. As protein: CASSQLRGVEKLFF.

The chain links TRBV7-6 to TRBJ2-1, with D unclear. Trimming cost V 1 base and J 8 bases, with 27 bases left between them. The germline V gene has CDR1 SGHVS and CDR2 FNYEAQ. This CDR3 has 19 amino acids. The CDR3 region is CASSLVARQVVGKSDEQFF. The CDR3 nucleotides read TGTGCCAGCAGCTTAGTTGCACGCCAGGTAGTAGGAAAGTCCGATGAGCAGTTCTTC.

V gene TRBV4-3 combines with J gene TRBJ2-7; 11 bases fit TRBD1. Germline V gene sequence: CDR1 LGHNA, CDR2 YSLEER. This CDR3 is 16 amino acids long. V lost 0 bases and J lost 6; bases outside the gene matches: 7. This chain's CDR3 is CASSQDPWTGGFEQYF. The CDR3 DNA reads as TGCGCCAGCAGCCAAGATCCCTGGACAGGGGGCTTCGAGCAGTACTTC.

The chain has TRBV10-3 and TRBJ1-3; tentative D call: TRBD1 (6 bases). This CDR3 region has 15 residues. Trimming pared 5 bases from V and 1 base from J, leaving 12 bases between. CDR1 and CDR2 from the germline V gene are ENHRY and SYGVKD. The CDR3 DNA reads TGTGCCATCAGTTCAACAGGGCTATCTGGAAACACCATATATTTT. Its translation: CAISSTGLSGNTIYF.

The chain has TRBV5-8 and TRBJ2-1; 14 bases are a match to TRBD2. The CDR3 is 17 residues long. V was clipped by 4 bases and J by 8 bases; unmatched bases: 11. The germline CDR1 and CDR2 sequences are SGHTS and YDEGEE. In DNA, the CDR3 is TGTGCCAGCAGCCTGGCAAACGGACTAGCGGGGGGTTATGAGCAGTTCTTC. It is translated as CASSLANGLAGGYEQFF. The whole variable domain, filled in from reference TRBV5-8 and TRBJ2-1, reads EAGVTQSPTHLIKTRGQQATLRCSPISGHTSVYWYQQALGLGLQFLLWYDEGEERNRGNFPPRFSGRQFPNYSSELNVNALELEDSALYLCASSLANGLAGGYEQFFGPGTRLTVL.